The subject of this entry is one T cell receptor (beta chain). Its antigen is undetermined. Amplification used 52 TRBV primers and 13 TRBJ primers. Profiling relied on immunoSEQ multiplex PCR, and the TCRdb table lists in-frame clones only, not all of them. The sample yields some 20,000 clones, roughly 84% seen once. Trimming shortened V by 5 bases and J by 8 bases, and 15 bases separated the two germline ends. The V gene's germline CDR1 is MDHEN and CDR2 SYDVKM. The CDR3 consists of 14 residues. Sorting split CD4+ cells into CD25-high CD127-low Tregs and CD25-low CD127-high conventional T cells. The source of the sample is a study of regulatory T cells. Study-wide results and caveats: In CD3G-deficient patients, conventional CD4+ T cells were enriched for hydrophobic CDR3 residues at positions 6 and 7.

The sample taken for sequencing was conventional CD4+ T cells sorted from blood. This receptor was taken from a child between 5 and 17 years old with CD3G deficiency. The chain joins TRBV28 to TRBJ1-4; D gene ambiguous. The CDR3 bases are TGTGCCAGCAGTCGACCGTCGGGAGAAGAAAAACTGTTTTTT. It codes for CASSRPSGEEKLFF.